A selection of T cell receptor beta chains follows, all from one sample in a study of T cells in Graves' hyperthyroidism and ophthalmopathy. Using its own MiXCR run on the multiplex PCR reads, TCRdb lists one record per CDR3 protein. The table lists a few hundred thousand distinct CDR3 sequences, approximately 13% of them singletons. Sequenced: blood. The receptors derive from a woman under 40 with Graves' hyperthyroidism that later progressed to Graves' ophthalmopathy. Both conserved end residues are part of each CDR3. Each record gives: clone size, J gene, V gene, D gene, CDR3 DNA, CDR3 protein. A D gene is named only where the DNA matches it firmly. Clone size is stated in some rows and not others, as once, few, many or a class when expanded.

size: many; J: TRBJ1-6; V: TRBV7-2; D: TRBD1; DNA: TGTGCCAGCAGCACCCGGACAGGGTTAATAAATTCACCCCTCCACTTT; CDR3: CASSTRTGLINSPLHF
size: -; J: TRBJ1-1; V: TRBV20-1; D: -; DNA: TGCAGTGCTAGGCCGGAGGGGGACACTGAAGCTTTCTTT; CDR3: CSARPEGDTEAFF
size: many; J: TRBJ2-7; V: TRBV11-2; D: -; DNA: TGTGCCAGCAGCTTACTTGTTGCCTACGAGCAGTACTTC; CDR3: CASSLLVAYEQYF
size: many; J: TRBJ2-3; V: TRBV10-3; D: TRBD2; DNA: TGTGCCATCAGCTGGGCGGGGGGTCCCACAGATACGCAGTATTTT; CDR3: CAISWAGGPTDTQYF
size: -; J: TRBJ2-5; V: TRBV2; D: -; DNA: TGTGCCAGCAGTGAAAGTTCAGGGGCCACGGAGACCCAGTACTTC; CDR3: CASSESSGATETQYF
size: many; J: TRBJ1-2; V: TRBV30; D: -; DNA: TGTGCCTGGAGTGTACAAGGGTCAGTAGATGGCTACACCTTC; CDR3: CAWSVQGSVDGYTF
size: many; J: TRBJ2-7; V: TRBV27; D: -; DNA: TGTGCCAGCAGTCCCTCGGGACCCCCGGACGAGCAGTACTTC; CDR3: CASSPSGPPDEQYF
size: many; J: TRBJ2-3; V: TRBV19; D: TRBD2; DNA: TGTGCCAGTAGCTGGACTAGCGGGAGGTCAGATACGCAGTATTTT; CDR3: CASSWTSGRSDTQYF
size: many; J: TRBJ1-2; V: TRBV18; D: -; DNA: TGTGCCAGCTCACCGATGGCAGGCATCGACTATGGCTACACCTTC; CDR3: CASSPMAGIDYGYTF
size: many; J: TRBJ2-7; V: TRBV14; D: TRBD1; DNA: TGTGCCAGCAGCCCGGGGACAGGGGGCTCCTTCTCCTACGAGCAGTACTTC; CDR3: CASSPGTGGSFSYEQYF
size: many; J: TRBJ2-7; V: TRBV7-9; D: -; DNA: TGTGCCAGCAGCCCCATGACAGGGAGGCCTTCTTCCTACGAGCAGTACTTC; CDR3: CASSPMTGRPSSYEQYF
size: -; J: TRBJ2-5; V: TRBV19; D: -; DNA: TGTGCCAGTAGTATAGGCTTCTCAACGGAGACCCAGTACTTC; CDR3: CASSIGFSTETQYF
size: -; J: TRBJ1-5; V: TRBV27; D: -; DNA: TGTGCCACCTCCTGTCGGCCCCAGCATTTT; CDR3: CATSCRPQHF
size: many; J: TRBJ2-7; V: TRBV29-1; D: -; DNA: TGCAGCGTTGCTGACTTATACGAGCAGTACTTC; CDR3: CSVADLYEQYF
size: many; J: TRBJ1-1; V: TRBV11-2; D: TRBD1; DNA: TGTGCCAGCAGCTTAGATCTCGGACAGGGCGGGACTGAAGCTTTCTTT; CDR3: CASSLDLGQGGTEAFF
size: few; J: TRBJ1-1; V: TRBV28; D: -; DNA: TGTGCCAGCAGTTTTTGGGACGGGTGGTCTGAAGCTTTCTTT; CDR3: CASSFWDGWSEAFF
size: many; J: TRBJ1-5; V: TRBV12-3/TRBV12-4; D: -; DNA: TGTGCCAGCAGTTTGGGAGGGGACCAGCATTTT; CDR3: CASSLGGDQHF
size: medium-sized; J: TRBJ2-7; V: TRBV2; D: -; DNA: TGTGCCAGCTACAGGGACTCCTACGAGCAGTACTTC; CDR3: CASYRDSYEQYF
size: many; J: TRBJ1-1; V: TRBV30; D: -; DNA: TGTGCCTGGAGTTTGACTGAAGCTTTCTTT; CDR3: CAWSLTEAFF
size: -; J: TRBJ1-2; V: TRBV30; D: -; DNA: TGTGCCTGGAGGTTGAGGGGAGGGTACTATGGCTACACCTTC; CDR3: CAWRLRGGYYGYTF
size: -; J: TRBJ2-1; V: TRBV20-1; D: -; DNA: TGCAGTGCGGGGCGGCCAACCTACAATGAGCAGTTCTTC; CDR3: CSAGRPTYNEQFF
size: many; J: TRBJ2-7; V: TRBV11-2; D: TRBD1; DNA: TGTGCCAGCAGCCCCCTCAGGGGGAAATACGAGCAGTACTTC; CDR3: CASSPLRGKYEQYF
size: many; J: TRBJ2-7; V: TRBV19; D: TRBD2; DNA: TGTGCCAGTAGTATAGCCGGACTAGCGGGAGAGGTGAACGAGCAGTACTTC; CDR3: CASSIAGLAGEVNEQYF
size: many; J: TRBJ1-4; V: TRBV3-1; D: -; DNA: TGTGCCAGCAGCCACGGATCCAGTGAAAAACTGTTTTTT; CDR3: CASSHGSSEKLFF
size: -; J: TRBJ1-1; V: TRBV19; D: TRBD1; DNA: TGTGCCAGTAGTAGGGGGAGGGGGCTCATGAACACTGAAGCTTTCTTT; CDR3: CASSRGRGLMNTEAFF
size: many; J: TRBJ1-3; V: TRBV28; D: -; DNA: TGTGCCAGCACATTAGGAGGGGCTGGAAACACCATATATTTT; CDR3: CASTLGGAGNTIYF
size: many; J: TRBJ2-5; V: TRBV6-2/TRBV6-3; D: TRBD2; DNA: TGTGCCAGCAGTTACGCCGAAGGACTAGCGGGAGCAGAGACCCAGTACTTC; CDR3: CASSYAEGLAGAETQYF
size: many; J: TRBJ1-2; V: TRBV5-1; D: -; DNA: TGCGCCAGCAGCTTGACGAACGATGGCTACACCTTC; CDR3: CASSLTNDGYTF
size: many; J: TRBJ1-2; V: TRBV30; D: -; DNA: TGTGCCTGGAAATTTGCCAGCAACTATGGCTACACCTTC; CDR3: CAWKFASNYGYTF
size: many; J: TRBJ2-3; V: TRBV27; D: TRBD1; DNA: TGTGCCAGCAGTTTATCGCAGGGGGCGCCCACAGATACGCAGTATTTT; CDR3: CASSLSQGAPTDTQYF
size: many; J: TRBJ1-2; V: TRBV6-1; D: TRBD1; DNA: TGTGCCAGCAGACCAGGGGGCTTCGATGGCTACACCTTC; CDR3: CASRPGGFDGYTF
size: many; J: TRBJ2-5; V: TRBV7-2; D: -; DNA: TGTGCCAGCGGTAGCACCGAGTACCAAGAGACCCAGTACTTC; CDR3: CASGSTEYQETQYF
size: -; J: TRBJ2-2; V: TRBV20-1; D: -; DNA: TGCAGCGCCGAGGTTGCCGCCGGGGAGCTGTTTTTT; CDR3: CSAEVAAGELFF
size: -; J: TRBJ2-7; V: TRBV20-1; D: TRBD2; DNA: TGCAGTGCTAGAGCGGCGGGAGGGAGCAACGAGCAGTACTTC; CDR3: CSARAAGGSNEQYF
size: many; J: TRBJ1-1; V: TRBV10-2; D: TRBD1; DNA: TGCGCCAGCAGAACCCGGGACAGCTTAAACACTGAAGCTTTCTTT; CDR3: CASRTRDSLNTEAFF
size: many; J: TRBJ1-1; V: TRBV5-5; D: -; DNA: TGTGCCAGCAGCTCCCGTTTTGGGGGGGACACTGAAGCTTTCTTT; CDR3: CASSSRFGGDTEAFF
size: -; J: TRBJ1-1; V: TRBV9; D: -; DNA: TGTGCCAGCAGCGGGACGGGGTCTGAAGCTTTCTTT; CDR3: CASSGTGSEAFF
size: many; J: TRBJ2-3; V: TRBV12-3/TRBV12-4; D: TRBD1; DNA: TGTGCCAGCAGTGACACAGGGGCCACAGATACGCAGTATTTT; CDR3: CASSDTGATDTQYF
size: -; J: TRBJ2-2; V: TRBV15; D: TRBD2; DNA: TGTGCCACCAGCAGAGCTAGCGGGATCACCGGGGAGCTGTTTTTT; CDR3: CATSRASGITGELFF
size: few; J: TRBJ2-2; V: TRBV4-1; D: TRBD2; DNA: TGCGCCAGCAGCCAAGCCAGCGGGAGGGGGGGTACGAGGGAGCTGTTTTTT; CDR3: CASSQASGRGGTRELFF
size: -; J: TRBJ2-7; V: TRBV6-1; D: TRBD2; DNA: TGTGCCAGCAGTCCCGGACTAGCGGACTACTACTCCTACGAGCAGTACTTC; CDR3: CASSPGLADYYSYEQYF
size: -; J: TRBJ1-4; V: TRBV18; D: -; DNA: TGTGCCAGCTCCCAAGGACGAGCGGTCCTCGGTGAAAAACTGTTTTTT; CDR3: CASSQGRAVLGEKLFF
size: few; J: TRBJ2-7; V: TRBV5-1; D: -; DNA: TGCACCAGCAGCAGGGCTCAGGGGTACGAGCAGTACTTC; CDR3: CTSSRAQGYEQYF
size: few; J: TRBJ1-2; V: TRBV29-1; D: -; DNA: TGCAGCGTTGAAGGTGCGAGTCGAGGCTACACCTTC; CDR3: CSVEGASRGYTF
size: few; J: TRBJ2-3; V: TRBV20-1; D: TRBD1; DNA: TGCAGTGCTAGATCGGGACAGGGAGCAGATACGCAGTATTTT; CDR3: CSARSGQGADTQYF
size: many; J: TRBJ2-7; V: TRBV12-3/TRBV12-4; D: -; DNA: TGTGCCAGCAGTTTAACCGGGACCCCTATCGAGCAGTACTTC; CDR3: CASSLTGTPIEQYF
size: many; J: TRBJ1-1; V: TRBV12-3/TRBV12-4; D: -; DNA: TGTGCCAGCAGCCGTGAGGAGGGCACTGAAGCTTTCTTT; CDR3: CASSREEGTEAFF
size: many; J: TRBJ2-1; V: TRBV3-1; D: TRBD2; DNA: TGTGCCAGCAGCCAAGGACTAGCGGTATCCTACAATGAGCAGTTCTTC; CDR3: CASSQGLAVSYNEQFF
size: -; J: TRBJ2-7; V: TRBV5-1; D: TRBD2; DNA: TGCGCCAGCAGCTTTAGTTTTAGCGGGGCACAAGGGCCCGAGCAGTACTTC; CDR3: CASSFSFSGAQGPEQYF
size: many; J: TRBJ1-5; V: TRBV28; D: -; DNA: TGTGCCAGCAGTTTAAGTGTTTCCGGGAGGCAGCCCCAGCATTTT; CDR3: CASSLSVSGRQPQHF
size: many; J: TRBJ1-5; V: TRBV11-2; D: -; DNA: TGTGCCAGCAGCCCCCAGGGAGGTGGTGATCAGCCCCAGCATTTT; CDR3: CASSPQGGGDQPQHF
size: few; J: TRBJ1-1; V: TRBV28; D: -; DNA: TGTGCCAGCAGTACTCTCACTGAAGCTTTCTTT; CDR3: CASSTLTEAFF
size: many; J: TRBJ2-5; V: TRBV7-8; D: TRBD1; DNA: TGTGCCAGCAGCTCAGGGTCCCGGGACAGGGCACCAAACCAAGAGACCCAGTACTTC; CDR3: CASSSGSRDRAPNQETQYF
size: few; J: TRBJ2-1; V: TRBV20-1; D: TRBD1; DNA: TGCAGTGCAAAGACAGGGGACGCCTACAATGAGCAGTTCTTC; CDR3: CSAKTGDAYNEQFF